What follows are 14 T cell receptor beta chains derived from one specimen sequenced in a study of beta chain features in type 1 diabetes. The entirety of the isolated RNA underwent reverse transcription, so expressed TCRB transcripts were sequenced. Libraries were prepared by immunoSEQ multiplex PCR; TCRdb keeps only in-frame clonotypes and omits some of them. This repertoire shows around 180,000 clones, more than 10% found once; its top ten account for 0.55% to 0.8%. Sequencing was carried out using central memory CD4+ T cells from blood. The receptor source for this set is a woman aged 18-35 years in good health.

The rearrangement joins TRBV30 to TRBJ2-3; 10 nucleotides agree with TRBD2. This CDR3 region has 17 residues. The J segment lost 4 bases and the V segment lost 1 base, leaving 11 bases of the junction unmatched. Looked up from germline, CDR1 is GTSNPN and CDR2 is SVGIG (reference sequence). In DNA form, the CDR3 reads TGTGCCTGGAGTGGGGCAGGTCTAGCGGGAGTCTCAGATACGCAGTATTTT. It yields the protein CAWSGAGLAGVSDTQYF. The full variable domain, its missing parts supplied by reference TRBV30 and TRBJ2-3, is SQTIHQWPATLVQPVGSPLSLECTVEGTSNPNLYWYRQAAGRGLQLLFYSVGIGQISSEVPQNLSASRPQDRQFILSSKKLLLSDSGFYLCAWSGAGLAGVSDTQYFGPGTRLTVL.

This clone was detected ten times or more. CDR3 nucleotide sequence: TGCGCCAGCAGCCCCACAGAGAGATCCTACGAGCAGTACTTC. This encodes CASSPTERSYEQYF. The chain combines TRBV23-1 with TRBJ2-7; no clear D. TRBV23-1 is an ORF, with its function uncertain. Trimming removed 6 bases at V and 1 base at J, with 13 bases between. This CDR3 has 14 residues.

This sequence joins TRBV4-2 and TRBJ2-3, with a weak D call TRBD2 (6 bases). From germline, CDR1 is LGHNA and CDR2 YNFKEQ. The V gene lost 0 bases and the J gene lost 1 base, with 11 bases spanning the gap. CDR3 size: 16 residues. The CDR3 sequence is CASSQDRGRRTDTQYF. In nucleotides, the CDR3 is TGTGCCAGCAGCCAAGATCGGGGGAGGCGCACAGATACGCAGTATTTT.

The chain uses TRBV2 and TRBJ1-5; the D gene is possibly TRBD1 (6 bases). The V and J ends lost 5 bases and 7 bases respectively, with 18 bases between them. Germline V CDR1 and CDR2: SNHLY, FYNNEI. This CDR3 contains 15 residues. This CDR3 reads CASSLRQAAGQPQHF. CDR3 sequence (DNA): TGTGCCAGCAGTTTACGACAGGCCGCAGGGCAGCCCCAGCATTTT.

The chain employs TRBV14 and TRBJ2-5; a weak D match, TRBD2 (6 bases). V was pared by 4 bases and J by 2 bases, with 11 bases between. The CDR3 has 14 amino acids. In germline, CDR1 is SGHDN, CDR2 FVKESK. CDR3 region: CASSPGTSQETQYF. The CDR3, as DNA: TGTGCCAGCAGCCCCGGGACTTCTCAAGAGACCCAGTACTTC. Full variable domain (rest looked up from reference TRBV14 and TRBJ2-5): EAGVTQFPSHSVIEKGQTVTLRCDPISGHDNLYWYRRVMGKEIKFLLHFVKESKQDESGMPNNRFLAERTGGTYSTLKVQPAELEDSGVYFCASSPGTSQETQYFGPGTRLLVL.

This clone has just a few counts. The chain recombines TRBV5-1 with TRBJ2-7; 7 nucleotides match TRBD1. V shed 7 bases, J shed 5 bases, and the junction held 6 bases outside the gene matches. The CDR3 runs 12 residues. Germline-derived CDR1 and CDR2 are SGHRS and YFSETQ. The chain's CDR3 is CASGDTGDEQYF. CDR3 DNA: TGCGCCAGCGGAGATACAGGGGACGAGCAGTACTTC.

J is TRBJ2-1 and V is TRBV6-4, with TRBD2 matching 8 bases. Per the germline V gene, CDR1 is MRHNA and CDR2 is SNTAGT. The CDR3 runs to 14 residues. The J segment lost 2 bases and the V segment lost 8 bases, leaving 5 bases of the junction unmatched. Here the CDR3 reads CASLPGGPYNEQFF. For the CDR3, the DNA is TGTGCCAGCTTACCGGGAGGGCCCTACAATGAGCAGTTCTTC.

V is TRBV7-9 and J is TRBJ2-1, with D perhaps matching TRBD2 (6 bases). V was cut by 5 bases and J by 2 bases, with 13 bases left in between. In germline, CDR1 is SEHNR, CDR2 FQNEAQ (reference sequence). The CDR3 has 15 amino acids. The CDR3 region is CASSHRDSTYNEQFF. DNA of the CDR3: TGTGCCAGCAGCCACCGGGACTCCACCTACAATGAGCAGTTCTTC.

The chain links TRBV7-2 to TRBJ2-5, with D tentatively TRBD1 (5 bases). The ends were cut back, 6 bases at V and 3 bases at J, with 11 bases in the middle. The CDR3 runs 13 residues. Germline assignment: CDR1 SGHTA and CDR2 FQGNSA. The CDR3: CASSRQMEETQYF. CDR3 bases: TGTGCCAGCAGTCGACAGATGGAAGAGACCCAGTACTTC. The whole variable domain, remainder taken from reference TRBV7-2 and TRBJ2-5, is GAGVSQSPSNKVTEKGKDVELRCDPISGHTALYWYRQSLGQGLEFLIYFQGNSAPDKSGLPSDRFSAERTGGSVSTLTIQRTQQEDSAVYLCASSRQMEETQYFGPGTRLLVL.

This clone appeared a few times. V usage is TRBV7-9 and J usage is TRBJ1-4; D not resolved. Trimming left V 5 bases short and J 6 bases short, with 7 bases between. CDR1 SEHNR and CDR2 FQNEAQ come from the germline V gene (reference sequence). This CDR3 is built from 12 residues. This chain's CDR3 is CASSALYEKLFF. The CDR3 nucleotides are TGTGCCAGCAGCGCGTTATATGAAAAACTGTTTTTT.

This chain joins TRBV28 and TRBJ2-3, with TRBD1 matching 10 bases. V trimming: 5 bases; J trimming: 0 bases; junction bases outside the gene matches: 11. This CDR3 spans 18 amino acids. Germline values: CDR1 MDHEN, CDR2 SYDVKM. This CDR3 reads CASSTGTGVYTSTDTQYF. CDR3 coding DNA: TGTGCCAGCAGTACCGGGACAGGGGTTTATACTAGCACAGATACGCAGTATTTT.

The J gene is TRBJ1-5, the V gene TRBV5-1; 8 bases align to TRBD1. The CDR3 is 15 residues long. J was trimmed by 4 bases and V by 0 bases; bases with no gene match: 3. Germline CDR1 is SGHRS and CDR2 is YFSETQ. CDR3 residues: CASSLGTGRNQPQHF. Here the CDR3 DNA reads TGCGCCAGCAGCTTGGGGACAGGGAGAAATCAGCCCCAGCATTTT.

J is TRBJ2-2 and V is TRBV29-1; 13 bases map to TRBD2. V gave up 5 bases and J gave up 4 bases; unmatched junction bases: 1. The germline CDR1 and CDR2 sequences are SQVTM and ANQGSEA. The CDR3 runs to 14 residues. For the CDR3, the DNA is TGCAGCGTTAGGACTAGCGGGAGCACCGGGGAGCTGTTTTTT. Its protein product is CSVRTSGSTGELFF.

There are many counts of this clone. The J gene is TRBJ2-3, the V gene TRBV29-1; D remains unclear. Per germline, CDR1 SQVTM and CDR2 ANQGSEA. The CDR3 has 12 amino acids. V lost 4 bases and J lost 0, with 5 bases in between. The CDR3 spells CSVVVSTDTQYF. The CDR3, as DNA: TGCAGCGTTGTAGTTAGCACAGATACGCAGTATTTT.